The 19 T cell receptor beta chains below were found in one sample sequenced in a study of beta chain features in type 1 diabetes. The authors reverse transcribed all of the isolated RNA, so sequencing captured expressed TCRB transcripts. TCRdb's copy holds only in-frame clones and misses some; the assay was immunoSEQ multiplex PCR. The sample lists roughly 450,000 clones, roughly 13% occurring once. Sequencing was performed on naive CD4+ T cells from blood. Receptors were obtained from a man between 25 and 39 years old in good health.

V is TRBV7-9 and J is TRBJ1-5, with no clear D. Trimming shortened V by 2 bases and J by 5 bases, and 19 bases separated the two germline ends. The CDR3 length is 17 residues. Germline V gene sequence: CDR1 SEHNR, CDR2 FQNEAQ (reference sequence). CDR3 in amino acids: CASSLKGLAGRDQPQHF. In nucleotides, the CDR3 is TGTGCCAGCAGCTTAAAAGGGTTGGCAGGCCGTGATCAGCCCCAGCATTTT.

This clone was counted a few times. The chain recombines TRBV4-3 with TRBJ2-1, with 8 bases identical to TRBD2. This CDR3 is built from 18 residues. V gave up 1 base and J gave up 1 base; unmatched junction bases: 9. The germline V gene encodes CDR1 LGHNA and CDR2 YSLEER. CDR3 protein: CASSQGKATSASYNEQFF. In nucleotides, the CDR3 is TGCGCCAGCAGCCAAGGAAAGGCGACTAGCGCATCCTACAATGAGCAGTTCTTC.

V and J are TRBV30 and TRBJ2-4; 8 bases are a match to TRBD2. Germline-derived CDR1 and CDR2 are GTSNPN and SVGIG (reference sequence). J lost 0 bases, V lost 4 bases, and 11 bases had no gene match. The CDR3 runs to 17 residues. CDR3 nucleotide sequence: TGTGCCTGGACCTTCAGACTAGCGCATCTAGCCAAAAACATTCAGTACTTC. It yields the protein CAWTFRLAHLAKNIQYF. Drawing the rest from reference TRBV30 and TRBJ2-4, the complete variable domain is SQTIHQWPATLVQPVGSPLSLECTVEGTSNPNLYWYRQAAGRGLQLLFYSVGIGQISSEVPQNLSASRPQDRQFILSSKKLLLSDSGFYLCAWTFRLAHLAKNIQYFGAGTRLSVL.

This sequence joins TRBV7-9 and TRBJ2-2; a possible D gene is TRBD2 (5 bases). V shed 0 bases and J shed 5 bases, with 7 bases lying between them. Germline-derived CDR1 and CDR2 are SEHNR and FQNEAQ (reference sequence). This CDR3 spans 14 amino acids. CDR3 sequence: CASSLASGTGELFF. The CDR3 bases are TGTGCCAGCAGCTTAGCCTCGGGGACCGGGGAGCTGTTTTTT.

This clone was picked up many times. The V call is TRBV7-9, the J call TRBJ2-4; 7 bases are shared with TRBD1. The ends lost 5 bases at V and 6 bases at J; junction bases unmatched: 13. The CDR3 contains 16 residues. In germline, CDR1 is SEHNR, CDR2 FQNEAQ (reference sequence). The DNA of the CDR3 is TGTGCCAGCAGCCTATCGACAGGGAACGTTGGAAACATTCAGTACTTC. It specifies CASSLSTGNVGNIQYF.

In its sample, this clone was seen a few times. The chain carries TRBV2 and TRBJ2-4, with D perhaps matching TRBD2 (6 bases). The CDR3 consists of 15 residues. The V end was cut by 4 bases, the J end by 0 bases, with 10 bases between. The V gene's germline CDR1 is SNHLY and CDR2 FYNNEI. The CDR3 bases are TGTGCCAGCAGTGTTGGAGCGGGAGCCAAAAACATTCAGTACTTC. Translated: CASSVGAGAKNIQYF.

This chain uses TRBV5-6 with TRBJ1-1; D not resolved. Trimming took off 5 bases at V and 4 bases at J, with 18 bases between the two ends. CDR1 is SGHDT, CDR2 YYEEEE, per germline. This CDR3 is 15 amino acids long. CDR3 DNA: TGTGCCAGCAGTCCCTTCCAAAGGGCGGGCACTGAAGCTTTCTTT. As protein: CASSPFQRAGTEAFF.

This clone was seen a handful of times. CDR3 loop: CASNLQGAETQYF. Here the CDR3 DNA reads TGTGCCAGCAACCTGCAGGGGGCTGAGACCCAGTACTTC. The gene calls are TRBV7-9 and TRBJ2-5, with 8 positions matching TRBD1. The V and J ends lost 7 bases and 5 bases, in that order; junction bases with no gene match: 6. Germline loops: CDR1 SEHNR, CDR2 FQNEAQ (reference sequence). The CDR3 is 13 residues long.

The table lists this clone with a few counts. The V gene is TRBV30, the J gene TRBJ1-1; possible D gene TRBD1, 5 bases. V was pared by 2 bases and J by 1 base, with 14 bases between. CDR3 size: 15 residues. CDR1 GTSNPN and CDR2 SVGIG come from the germline V gene (reference sequence). CDR3 residues: CAWSQRMGGNTEAFF. The CDR3 region has the DNA TGTGCCTGGAGTCAAAGGATGGGGGGGAACACTGAAGCTTTCTTT.

J is TRBJ1-6 and V is TRBV7-2; D not certain. The CDR3 contains 15 residues. CDR1 SGHTA and CDR2 FQGNSA come from the germline V gene. V dropped 11 bases and J dropped 9 bases, with 23 bases sitting between them. The CDR3 nucleotides are TGTGCCTGCGCCCGGGGAGGCGAAATGGGTTCACCCCTCCACTTT. Translated, it gives CACARGGEMGSPLHF.

This clone was observed a few times. The same CDR3 is also encoded by other DNA sequences in this sample. The chain is built from TRBV4-3 and TRBJ1-1; D gene uncertain. The CDR3 has 13 residues. Germline V gene lookup returns CDR1 LGHNA and CDR2 YSLEER. V gave up 0 bases and J gave up 5 bases, with 7 bases separating them. The CDR3 region is CASSQDTGTEAFF. DNA of the CDR3: TGCGCCAGCAGCCAAGATACGGGAACTGAAGCTTTCTTT.

V is TRBV30 and J is TRBJ2-3; possibly TRBD1 or TRBD2 for D (5 bases each). CDR1 and CDR2 from the germline V gene are GTSNPN and SVGIG (reference sequence). The CDR3 is 14 residues long. V dropped 2 bases and J dropped 8 bases, with 17 bases sitting between them. CDR3 sequence: CAWSQDTGGSTQYF. The CDR3 bases are TGTGCCTGGAGTCAGGACACCGGTGGGAGTACGCAGTATTTT.

The chain links TRBV9 to TRBJ2-3, with D unclear. Germline V gene sequence: CDR1 SGDLS, CDR2 YYNGEE. Trimming removed 0 bases from V and 4 bases from J, with 12 bases in between. This CDR3 contains 15 residues. CDR3 region: CASSVDPGGADTQYF. The CDR3 nucleotides read TGTGCCAGCAGCGTAGACCCTGGCGGAGCAGATACGCAGTATTTT.

V gene TRBV7-3 combines with J gene TRBJ2-3, with D tentatively TRBD1 (5 bases). V was pared by 2 bases and J by 5 bases, with 14 bases between. CDR3 length: 15 residues. CDR1 is SGHTA, CDR2 FQGTGA, per germline. In nucleotides, the CDR3 is TGTGCCAGCAGCTTAGCGGACAACGCAGGAGATACGCAGTATTTT. It specifies CASSLADNAGDTQYF.

This clone has more than one count but fewer than ten. This chain joins TRBV25-1 and TRBJ2-1, with TRBD1 identical over 7 bases. Germline lookup yields CDR1 MGHDK and CDR2 SYGVNS. The V gene end was trimmed by 3 bases and the J gene end by 0 bases; junction bases not matched to a gene: 2. The CDR3 sequence is 15 residues long. CDR3 sequence (DNA): TGTGCCAGCAGTGATCGACAGGGCTCCTACAATGAGCAGTTCTTC. Its protein is CASSDRQGSYNEQFF.

The genes are TRBV6-5 and TRBJ2-1, with TRBD2 identical over 11 bases. CDR3 length: 16 residues. V lost 2 bases, J lost 7 bases, and 7 bases stayed unmatched. CDR1 is MNHEY and CDR2 is SVGAGI in the germline V gene. The CDR3 DNA sequence: TGTGCCAGCAGTTACGACAGACTAGCGGGATCTAATGAGCAGTTCTTC. Protein: CASSYDRLAGSNEQFF.

In its sample, this clone was seen a few times. J is TRBJ1-5 and V is TRBV10-3, with D possibly TRBD1 on 5 matching bases. V lost 6 bases to trimming and J lost 2 bases, with 8 bases between them. CDR1 is ENHRY, CDR2 SYGVKD, per germline. CDR3 length equals 13 residues. The CDR3 protein is CAIRETGNQPQHF. DNA for the CDR3: TGTGCCATCAGAGAGACAGGCAATCAGCCCCAGCATTTT.

The rearrangement links TRBV2 to TRBJ2-7; 8 nucleotides agree with TRBD1. Germline-derived CDR1 and CDR2 are SNHLY and FYNNEI. After removal of 6 bases from V and 3 bases from J, the junction contained 7 bases not matched to a gene. The CDR3 spans 14 residues. The CDR3 coding sequence is TGTGCCAGCAGCGCGTATGACAGGGGCTACGAGCAGTACTTC. This translates into CASSAYDRGYEQYF.

This clone has a handful of counts. V and J are TRBV2 and TRBJ1-1; D is unclear. Germline V gene sequence: CDR1 SNHLY, CDR2 FYNNEI. The V gene lost 7 bases and the J gene lost 1 base, with 4 bases spanning the gap. The CDR3 contains 11 residues. DNA of the CDR3: TGTGCCAGCATTAAGAACACTGAAGCTTTCTTT. Its translation is CASIKNTEAFF.